This note documents a single T cell receptor beta chain sequence. What it recognizes is unknown. The sample's time point: newly diagnosed GD, antithyroid drugs for less than 3 months. Extracted PBMC RNA gave rise to the TCR library. The authors built TCR beta libraries using iRepertoire HTBI primers and Arm-PCR of CDR3 regions. One entry per CDR3 protein, called by TCRdb with MiXCR from the multiplex PCR reads. The sample carries approximately 390,000 distinct CDR3 sequences, about 17% recorded once. This record belongs to a study of regulatory T cells in long-lasting Graves disease. Whole-study findings and limits: The study found persistent patients shared more public clonotypes (roughly 3,000) than new patients (over 850). It was in persistent disease that TRBV28, TRBJ1-2 and TRBJ2-5 were favored.

The V gene's germline CDR1 is SEHNR and CDR2 FQNEAQ (reference sequence). V lost 5 bases to trimming and J lost 2 bases, with 15 bases between them. The CDR3 is 15 amino acids. These same data were also listed under a study on T cells in Graves' hyperthyroidism and ophthalmopathy. That paper states: Using the HTBI primer set, a first-round RT-PCR was run on the TCR CDR3. Median prediction lead before ophthalmopathy onset was 6.5 months with the model.

The TCR was taken from a woman younger than 35 with Graves disease. The chain is built from TRBV7-9 and TRBJ1-1; D gene unclear. This material consisted of peripheral blood mononuclear cells (PBMCs), taken at new diagnosis, from a patient treated with antithyroid drugs. As DNA, the CDR3 is TGTGCCAGCAGCGAAACGGGGTTCGGAAACACTGAAGCTTTCTTT. It codes for CASSETGFGNTEAFF. The full variable domain, with the rest looked up from reference TRBV7-9 and TRBJ1-1, is DTGVSQNPRHKITKRGQNVTFRCDPISEHNRLYWYRQTLGQGPEFLTYFQNEAQLEKSRLLSDRFSAERPKGSFSTLEIQRTEQGDSAMYLCASSETGFGNTEAFFGQGTRLTVV.